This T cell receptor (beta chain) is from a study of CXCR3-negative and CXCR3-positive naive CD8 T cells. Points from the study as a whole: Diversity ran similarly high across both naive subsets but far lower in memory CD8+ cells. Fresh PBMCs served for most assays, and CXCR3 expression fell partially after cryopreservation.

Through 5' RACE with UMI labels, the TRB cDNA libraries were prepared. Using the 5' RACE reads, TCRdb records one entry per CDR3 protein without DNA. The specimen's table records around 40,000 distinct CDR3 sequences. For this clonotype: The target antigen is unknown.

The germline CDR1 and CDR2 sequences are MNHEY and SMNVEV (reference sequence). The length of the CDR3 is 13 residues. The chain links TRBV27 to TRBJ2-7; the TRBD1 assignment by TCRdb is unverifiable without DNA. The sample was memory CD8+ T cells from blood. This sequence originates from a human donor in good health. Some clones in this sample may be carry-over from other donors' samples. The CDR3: CASGWDRASEQYF.